This entry features one TCR beta chain sequence. Its specificity is unknown. This sample is part of a study of cytomegalovirus exposure and HLA in healthy donors. Study outcomes and limitations: As a later analysis revealed, most CMV-associated TCR beta chains appeared HLA-restricted. Later analysis revealed greater clonal expansion in HLA-associated TCR beta chains than in equally common others. Among immune exposure information, only CMV serostatus was available. As was reported, the classifier diagnosed cytomegalovirus status with high specificity and sensitivity.

In the PCR, 60 Vbeta and 13 Jbeta primers were used. Assay used: immunoSEQ multiplex PCR; TCRdb lists only in-frame clones, some missing. The table records roughly 160,000 clones, about 80% of them present only once. Germline-derived CDR1 and CDR2 are SGHRS and YFSETQ. J gave up 3 bases and V 5 bases, and 11 bases lay outside the gene matches. The CDR3 is 16 amino acids. The receptor's source is a young man in good health and CMV-seropositive. The chain carries TRBV5-1 and TRBJ1-3; 7 nucleotides match TRBD1. Source material: PBMCs. DNA for the CDR3: TGCGCCAGCAGGAAATCGACAGGGTTCGATGGAAACACCATATATTTT. This translates into CASRKSTGFDGNTIYF.